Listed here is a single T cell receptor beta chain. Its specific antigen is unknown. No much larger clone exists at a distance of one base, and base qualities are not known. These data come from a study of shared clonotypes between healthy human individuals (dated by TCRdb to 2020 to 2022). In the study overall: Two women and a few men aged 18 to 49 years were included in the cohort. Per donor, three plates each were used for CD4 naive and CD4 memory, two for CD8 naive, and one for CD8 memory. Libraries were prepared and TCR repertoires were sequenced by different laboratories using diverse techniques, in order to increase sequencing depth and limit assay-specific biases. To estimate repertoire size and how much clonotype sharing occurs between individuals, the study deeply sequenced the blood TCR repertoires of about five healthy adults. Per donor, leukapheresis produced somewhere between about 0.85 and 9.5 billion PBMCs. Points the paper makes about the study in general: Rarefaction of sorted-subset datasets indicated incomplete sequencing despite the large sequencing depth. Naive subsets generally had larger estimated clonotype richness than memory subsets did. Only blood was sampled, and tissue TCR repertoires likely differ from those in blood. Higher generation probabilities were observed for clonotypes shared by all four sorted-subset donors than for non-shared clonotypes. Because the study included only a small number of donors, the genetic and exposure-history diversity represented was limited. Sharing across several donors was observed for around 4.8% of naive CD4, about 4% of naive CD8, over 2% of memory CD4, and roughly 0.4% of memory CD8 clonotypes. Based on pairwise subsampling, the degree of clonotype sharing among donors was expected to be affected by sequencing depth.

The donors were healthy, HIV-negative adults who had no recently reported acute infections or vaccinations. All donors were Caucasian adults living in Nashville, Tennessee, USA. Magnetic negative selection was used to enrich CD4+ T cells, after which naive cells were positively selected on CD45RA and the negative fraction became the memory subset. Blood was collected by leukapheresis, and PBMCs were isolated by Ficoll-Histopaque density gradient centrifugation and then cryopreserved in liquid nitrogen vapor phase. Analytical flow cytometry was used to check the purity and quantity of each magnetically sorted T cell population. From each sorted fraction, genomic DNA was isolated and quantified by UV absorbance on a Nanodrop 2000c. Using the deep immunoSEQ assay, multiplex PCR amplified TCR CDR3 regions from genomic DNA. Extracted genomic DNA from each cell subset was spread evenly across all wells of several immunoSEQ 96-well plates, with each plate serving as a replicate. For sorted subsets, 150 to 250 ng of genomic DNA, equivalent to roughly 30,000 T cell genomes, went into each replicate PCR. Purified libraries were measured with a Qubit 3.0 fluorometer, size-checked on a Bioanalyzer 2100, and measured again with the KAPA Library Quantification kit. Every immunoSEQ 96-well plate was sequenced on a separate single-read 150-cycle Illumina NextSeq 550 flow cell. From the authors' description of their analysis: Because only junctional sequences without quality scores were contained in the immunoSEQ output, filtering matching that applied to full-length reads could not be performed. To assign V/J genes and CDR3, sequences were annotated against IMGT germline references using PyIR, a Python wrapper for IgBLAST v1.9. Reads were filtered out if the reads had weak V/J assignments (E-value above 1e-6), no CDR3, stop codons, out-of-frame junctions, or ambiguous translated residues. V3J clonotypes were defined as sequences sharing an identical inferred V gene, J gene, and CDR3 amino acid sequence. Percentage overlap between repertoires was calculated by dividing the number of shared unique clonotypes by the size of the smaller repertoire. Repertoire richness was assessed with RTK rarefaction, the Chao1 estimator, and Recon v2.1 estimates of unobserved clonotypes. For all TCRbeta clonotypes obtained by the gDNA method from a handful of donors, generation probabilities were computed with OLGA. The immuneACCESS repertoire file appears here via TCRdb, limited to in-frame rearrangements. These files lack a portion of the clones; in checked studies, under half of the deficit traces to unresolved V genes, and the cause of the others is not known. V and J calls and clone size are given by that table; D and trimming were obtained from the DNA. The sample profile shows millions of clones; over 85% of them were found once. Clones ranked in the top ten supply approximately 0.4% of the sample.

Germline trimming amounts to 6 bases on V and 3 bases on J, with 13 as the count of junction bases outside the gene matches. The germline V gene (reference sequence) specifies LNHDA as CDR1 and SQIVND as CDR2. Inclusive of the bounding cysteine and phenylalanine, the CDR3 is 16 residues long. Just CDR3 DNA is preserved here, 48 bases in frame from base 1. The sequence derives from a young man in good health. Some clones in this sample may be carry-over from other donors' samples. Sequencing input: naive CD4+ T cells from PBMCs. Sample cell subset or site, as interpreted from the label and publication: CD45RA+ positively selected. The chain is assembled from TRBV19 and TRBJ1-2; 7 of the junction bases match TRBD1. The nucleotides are TGTGCCAGTAGGACCCCGCAGACAGGGTCATACTATGGCTACACCTTC. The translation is CASRTPQTGSYYGYTF.